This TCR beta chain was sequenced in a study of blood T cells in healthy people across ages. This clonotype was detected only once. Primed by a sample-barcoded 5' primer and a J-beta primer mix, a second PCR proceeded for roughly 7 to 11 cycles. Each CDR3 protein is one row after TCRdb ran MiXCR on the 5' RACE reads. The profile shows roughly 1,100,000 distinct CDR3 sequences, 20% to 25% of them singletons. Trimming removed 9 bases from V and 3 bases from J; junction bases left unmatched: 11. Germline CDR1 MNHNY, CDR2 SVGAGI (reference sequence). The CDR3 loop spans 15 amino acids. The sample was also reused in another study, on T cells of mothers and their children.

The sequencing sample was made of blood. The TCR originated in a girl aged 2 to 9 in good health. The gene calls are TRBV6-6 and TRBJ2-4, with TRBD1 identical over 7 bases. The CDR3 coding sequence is TGTGCCAGTACTCCGGGACAGTTGGGCAAAAACATTCAGTACTTC. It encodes CASTPGQLGKNIQYF.